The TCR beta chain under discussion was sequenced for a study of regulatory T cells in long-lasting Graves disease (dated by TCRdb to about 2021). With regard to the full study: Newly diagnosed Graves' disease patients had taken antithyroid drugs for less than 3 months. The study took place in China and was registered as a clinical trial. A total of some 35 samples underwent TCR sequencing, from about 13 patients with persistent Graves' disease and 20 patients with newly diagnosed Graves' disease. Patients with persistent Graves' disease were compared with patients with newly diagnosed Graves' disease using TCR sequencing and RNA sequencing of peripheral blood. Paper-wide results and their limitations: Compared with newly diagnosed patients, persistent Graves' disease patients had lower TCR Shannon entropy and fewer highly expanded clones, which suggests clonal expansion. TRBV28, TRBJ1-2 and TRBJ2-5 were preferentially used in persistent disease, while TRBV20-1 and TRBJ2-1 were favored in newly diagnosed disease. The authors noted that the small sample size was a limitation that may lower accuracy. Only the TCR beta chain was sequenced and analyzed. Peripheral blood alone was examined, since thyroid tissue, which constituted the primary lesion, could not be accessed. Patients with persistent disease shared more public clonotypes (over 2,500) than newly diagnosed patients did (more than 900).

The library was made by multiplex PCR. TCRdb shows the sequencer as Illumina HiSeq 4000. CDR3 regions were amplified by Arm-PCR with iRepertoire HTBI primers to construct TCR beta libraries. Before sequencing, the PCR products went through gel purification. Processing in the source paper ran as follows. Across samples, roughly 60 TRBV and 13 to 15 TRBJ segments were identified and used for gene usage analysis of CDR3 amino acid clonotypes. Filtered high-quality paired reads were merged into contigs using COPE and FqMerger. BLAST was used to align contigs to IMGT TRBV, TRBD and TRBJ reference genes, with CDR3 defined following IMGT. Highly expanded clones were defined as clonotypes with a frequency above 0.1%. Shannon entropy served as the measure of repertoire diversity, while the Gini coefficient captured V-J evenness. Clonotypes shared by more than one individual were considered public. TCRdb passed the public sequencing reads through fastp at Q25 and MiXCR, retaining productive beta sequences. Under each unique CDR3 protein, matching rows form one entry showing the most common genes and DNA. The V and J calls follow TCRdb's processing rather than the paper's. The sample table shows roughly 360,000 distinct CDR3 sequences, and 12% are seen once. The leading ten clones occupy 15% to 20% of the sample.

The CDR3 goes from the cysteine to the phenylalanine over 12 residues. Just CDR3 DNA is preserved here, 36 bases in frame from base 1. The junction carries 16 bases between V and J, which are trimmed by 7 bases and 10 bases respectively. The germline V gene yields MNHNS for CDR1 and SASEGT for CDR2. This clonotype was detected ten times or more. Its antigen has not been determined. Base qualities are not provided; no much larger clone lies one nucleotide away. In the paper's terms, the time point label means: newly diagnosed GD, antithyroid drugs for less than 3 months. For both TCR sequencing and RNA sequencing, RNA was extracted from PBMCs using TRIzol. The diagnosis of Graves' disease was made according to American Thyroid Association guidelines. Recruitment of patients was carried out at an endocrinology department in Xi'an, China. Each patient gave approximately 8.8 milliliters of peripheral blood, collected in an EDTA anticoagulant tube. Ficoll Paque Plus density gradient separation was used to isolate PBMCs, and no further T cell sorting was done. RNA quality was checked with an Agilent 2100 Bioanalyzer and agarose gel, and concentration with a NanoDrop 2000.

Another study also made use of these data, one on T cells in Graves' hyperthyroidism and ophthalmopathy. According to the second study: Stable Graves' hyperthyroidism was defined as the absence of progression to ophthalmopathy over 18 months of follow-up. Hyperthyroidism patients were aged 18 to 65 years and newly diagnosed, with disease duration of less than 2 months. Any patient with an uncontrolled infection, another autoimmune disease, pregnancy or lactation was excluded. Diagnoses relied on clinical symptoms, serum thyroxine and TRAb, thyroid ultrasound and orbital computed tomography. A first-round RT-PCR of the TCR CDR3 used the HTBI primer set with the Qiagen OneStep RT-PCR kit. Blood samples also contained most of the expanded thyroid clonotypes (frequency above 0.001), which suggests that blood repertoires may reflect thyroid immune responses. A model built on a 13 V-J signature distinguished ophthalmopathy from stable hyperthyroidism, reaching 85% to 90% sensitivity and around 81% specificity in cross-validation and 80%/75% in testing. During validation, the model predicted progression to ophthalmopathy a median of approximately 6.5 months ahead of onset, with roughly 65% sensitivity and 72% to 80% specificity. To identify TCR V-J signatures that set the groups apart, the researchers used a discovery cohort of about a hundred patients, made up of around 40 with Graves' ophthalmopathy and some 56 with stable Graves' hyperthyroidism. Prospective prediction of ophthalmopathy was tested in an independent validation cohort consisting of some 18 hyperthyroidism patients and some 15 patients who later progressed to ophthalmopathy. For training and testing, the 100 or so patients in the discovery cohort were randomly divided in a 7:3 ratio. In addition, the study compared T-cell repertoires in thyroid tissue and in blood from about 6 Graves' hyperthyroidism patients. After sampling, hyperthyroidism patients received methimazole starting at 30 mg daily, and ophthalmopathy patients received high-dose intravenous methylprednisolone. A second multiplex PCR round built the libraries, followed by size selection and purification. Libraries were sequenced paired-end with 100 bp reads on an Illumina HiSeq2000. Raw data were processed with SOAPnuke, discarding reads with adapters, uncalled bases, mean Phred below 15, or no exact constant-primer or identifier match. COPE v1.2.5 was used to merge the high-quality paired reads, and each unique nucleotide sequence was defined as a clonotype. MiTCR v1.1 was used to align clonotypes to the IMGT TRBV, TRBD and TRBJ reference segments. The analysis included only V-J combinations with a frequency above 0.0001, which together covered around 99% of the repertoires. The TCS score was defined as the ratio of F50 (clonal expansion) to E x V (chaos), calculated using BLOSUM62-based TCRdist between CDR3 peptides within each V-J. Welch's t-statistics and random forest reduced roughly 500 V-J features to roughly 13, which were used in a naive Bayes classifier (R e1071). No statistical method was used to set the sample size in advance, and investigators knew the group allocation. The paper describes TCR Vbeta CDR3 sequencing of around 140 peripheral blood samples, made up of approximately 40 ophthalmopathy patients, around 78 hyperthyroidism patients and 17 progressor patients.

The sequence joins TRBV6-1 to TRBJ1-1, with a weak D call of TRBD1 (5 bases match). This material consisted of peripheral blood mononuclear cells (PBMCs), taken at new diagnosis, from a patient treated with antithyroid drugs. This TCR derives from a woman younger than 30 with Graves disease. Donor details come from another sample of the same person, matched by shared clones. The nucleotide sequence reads TGTGCCAGCACCCCGGGGGGGGTTCGAGCTTTCTTT. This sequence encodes CASTPGGVRAFF.